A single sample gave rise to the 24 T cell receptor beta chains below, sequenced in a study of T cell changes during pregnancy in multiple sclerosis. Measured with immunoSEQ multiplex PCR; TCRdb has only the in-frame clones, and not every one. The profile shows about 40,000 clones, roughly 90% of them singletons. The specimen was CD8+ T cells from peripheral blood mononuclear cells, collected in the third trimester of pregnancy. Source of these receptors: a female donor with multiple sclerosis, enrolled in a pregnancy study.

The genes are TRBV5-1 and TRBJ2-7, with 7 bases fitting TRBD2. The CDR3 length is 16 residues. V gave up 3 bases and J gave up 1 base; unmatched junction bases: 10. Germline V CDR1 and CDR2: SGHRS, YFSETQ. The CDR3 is CASSSPHGGRSYEQYF. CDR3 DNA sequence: TGCGCCAGCAGCTCACCCCACGGCGGGAGATCCTACGAGCAGTACTTC. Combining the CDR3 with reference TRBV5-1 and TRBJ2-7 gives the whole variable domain KAGVTQTPRYLIKTRGQQVTLSCSPISGHRSVSWYQQTPGQGLQFLFEYFSETQRNKGNFPGRFSGRQFSNSRSEMNVSTLELGDSALYLCASSSPHGGRSYEQYFGPGTRLTVT.

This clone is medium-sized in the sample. In DNA form, the CDR3 reads TGTGCCAGCAGTGAGCGGGACGACAATGAGCAGTTCTTC. Translated: CASSERDDNEQFF. This chain links TRBV6-4 with TRBJ2-1; weak D call: TRBD2 (6 bases). Trimming took 3 bases from V and 5 from J, leaving 8 bases between them. Germline V gene data show CDR1 as MRHNA and CDR2 as SNTAGT. This CDR3 is built from 13 residues.

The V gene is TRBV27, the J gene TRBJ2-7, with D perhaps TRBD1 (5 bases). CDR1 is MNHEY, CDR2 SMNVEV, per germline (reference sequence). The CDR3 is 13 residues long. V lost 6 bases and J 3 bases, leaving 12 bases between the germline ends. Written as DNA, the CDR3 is TGTGCCAGCAGCAAAAATCAGGGCTACGAGCAGTACTTC. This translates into CASSKNQGYEQYF.

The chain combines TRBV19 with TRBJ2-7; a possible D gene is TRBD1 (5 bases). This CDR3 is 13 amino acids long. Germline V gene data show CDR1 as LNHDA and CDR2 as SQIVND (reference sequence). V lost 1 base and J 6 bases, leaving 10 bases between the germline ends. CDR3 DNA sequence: TGTGCCAGTAGTATAGTAGACAGAAGCGAGCAGTACTTC. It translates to CASSIVDRSEQYF.

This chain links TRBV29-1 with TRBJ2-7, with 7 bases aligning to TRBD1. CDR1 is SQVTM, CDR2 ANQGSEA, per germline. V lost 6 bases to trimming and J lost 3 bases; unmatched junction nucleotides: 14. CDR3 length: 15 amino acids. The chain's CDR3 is CSVVGSGTESYEQYF. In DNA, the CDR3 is TGCAGCGTCGTAGGGTCCGGGACAGAGAGCTACGAGCAGTACTTC.

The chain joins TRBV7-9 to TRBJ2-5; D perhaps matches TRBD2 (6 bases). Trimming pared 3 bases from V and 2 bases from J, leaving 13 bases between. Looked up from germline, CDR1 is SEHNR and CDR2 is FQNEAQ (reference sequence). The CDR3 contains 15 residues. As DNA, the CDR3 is TGTGCCAGCAGCTTCCCTGGACTAAAACAAGAGACCCAGTACTTC. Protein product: CASSFPGLKQETQYF. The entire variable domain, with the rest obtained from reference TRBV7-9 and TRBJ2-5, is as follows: DTGVSQNPRHKITKRGQNVTFRCDPISEHNRLYWYRQTLGQGPEFLTYFQNEAQLEKSRLLSDRFSAERPKGSFSTLEIQRTEQGDSAMYLCASSFPGLKQETQYFGPGTRLLVL.

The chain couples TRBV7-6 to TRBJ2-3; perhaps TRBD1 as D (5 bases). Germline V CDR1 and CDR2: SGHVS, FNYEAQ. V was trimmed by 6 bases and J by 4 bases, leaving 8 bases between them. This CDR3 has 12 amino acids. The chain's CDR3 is CASRGDPDTQYF. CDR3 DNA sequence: TGTGCCAGCAGAGGGGATCCAGATACGCAGTATTTT.

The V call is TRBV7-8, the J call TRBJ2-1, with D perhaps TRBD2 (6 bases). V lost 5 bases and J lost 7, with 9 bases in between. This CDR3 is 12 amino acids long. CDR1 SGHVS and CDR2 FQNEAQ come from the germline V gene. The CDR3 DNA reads TGTGCCAGCAGCGGTCGGGGGAATGAGCAGTTCTTC. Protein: CASSGRGNEQFF.

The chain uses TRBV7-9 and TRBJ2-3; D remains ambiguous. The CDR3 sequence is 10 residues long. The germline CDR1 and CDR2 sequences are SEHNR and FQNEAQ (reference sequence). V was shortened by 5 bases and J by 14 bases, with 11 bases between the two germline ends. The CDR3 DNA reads TGTGCCAGCAGCAACGAAGCCTGGTATTTT. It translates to CASSNEAWYF.

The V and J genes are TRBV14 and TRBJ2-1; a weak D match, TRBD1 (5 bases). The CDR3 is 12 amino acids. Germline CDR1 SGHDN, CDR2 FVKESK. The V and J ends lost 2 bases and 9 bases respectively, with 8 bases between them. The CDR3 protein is CASSQSRGEQFF. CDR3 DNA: TGTGCCAGCAGCCAAAGTAGGGGTGAGCAGTTCTTC. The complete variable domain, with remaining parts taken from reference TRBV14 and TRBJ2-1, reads EAGVTQFPSHSVIEKGQTVTLRCDPISGHDNLYWYRRVMGKEIKFLLHFVKESKQDESGMPNNRFLAERTGGTYSTLKVQPAELEDSGVYFCASSQSRGEQFFGPGTRLTVL.

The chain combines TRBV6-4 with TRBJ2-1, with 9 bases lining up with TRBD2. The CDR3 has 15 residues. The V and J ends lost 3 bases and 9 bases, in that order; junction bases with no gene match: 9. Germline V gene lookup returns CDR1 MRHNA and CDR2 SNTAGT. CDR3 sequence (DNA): TGTGCCAGCAGTGATGGGGGACTAGCCGGAGGTGAGCAGTTCTTC. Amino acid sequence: CASSDGGLAGGEQFF.

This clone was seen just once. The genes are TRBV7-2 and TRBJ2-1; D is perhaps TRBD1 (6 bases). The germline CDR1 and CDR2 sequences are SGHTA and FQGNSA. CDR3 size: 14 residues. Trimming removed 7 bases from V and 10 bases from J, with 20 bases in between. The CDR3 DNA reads TGTGCCAGCAACCCTATAGGGGGTTCTGGCGAGCAGTTCTTC. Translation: CASNPIGGSGEQFF. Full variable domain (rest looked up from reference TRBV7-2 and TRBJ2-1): GAGVSQSPSNKVTEKGKDVELRCDPISGHTALYWYRQSLGQGLEFLIYFQGNSAPDKSGLPSDRFSAERTGGSVSTLTIQRTQQEDSAVYLCASNPIGGSGEQFFGPGTRLTVL.

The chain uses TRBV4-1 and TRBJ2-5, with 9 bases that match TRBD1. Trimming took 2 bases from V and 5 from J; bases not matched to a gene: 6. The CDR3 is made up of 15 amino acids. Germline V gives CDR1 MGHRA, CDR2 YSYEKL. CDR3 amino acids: CASSQPTGGEETQYF. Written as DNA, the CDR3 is TGCGCCAGCAGCCAACCGACAGGGGGAGAGGAGACCCAGTACTTC.

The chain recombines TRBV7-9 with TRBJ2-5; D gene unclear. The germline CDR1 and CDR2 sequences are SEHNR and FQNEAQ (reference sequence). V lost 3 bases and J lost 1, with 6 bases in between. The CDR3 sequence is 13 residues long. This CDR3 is CASSLGTQETQYF. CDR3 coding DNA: TGTGCCAGCAGCTTGGGCACCCAAGAGACCCAGTACTTC. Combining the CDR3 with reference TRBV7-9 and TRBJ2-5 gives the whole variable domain DTGVSQNPRHKITKRGQNVTFRCDPISEHNRLYWYRQTLGQGPEFLTYFQNEAQLEKSRLLSDRFSAERPKGSFSTLEIQRTEQGDSAMYLCASSLGTQETQYFGPGTRLLVL.

CDR3: CASSLNPSGSLDTGELFF. In DNA, the CDR3 is TGCGCCAGCAGCTTGAACCCTAGCGGGAGTCTAGACACCGGGGAGCTGTTTTTT. This chain connects TRBV5-1 to TRBJ2-2; 10 positions match TRBD2. This CDR3 comprises 18 residues. Per the germline V gene, CDR1 is SGHRS and CDR2 is YFSETQ. V lost 1 base and J lost 3; bases outside the gene matches: 9.

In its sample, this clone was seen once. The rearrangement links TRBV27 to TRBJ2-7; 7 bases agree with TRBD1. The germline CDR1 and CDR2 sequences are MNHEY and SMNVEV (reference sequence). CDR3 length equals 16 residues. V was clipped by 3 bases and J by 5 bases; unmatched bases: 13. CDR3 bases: TGTGCCAGCAGTTTTTCACCCCGGGACAGAGGCCACGAGCAGTACTTC. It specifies CASSFSPRDRGHEQYF.

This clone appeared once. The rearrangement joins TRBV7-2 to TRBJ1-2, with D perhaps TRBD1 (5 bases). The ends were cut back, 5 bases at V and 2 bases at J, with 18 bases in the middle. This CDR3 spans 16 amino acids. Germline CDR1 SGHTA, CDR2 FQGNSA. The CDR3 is CASSPTPGGSNYGYTF. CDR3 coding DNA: TGTGCCAGCAGCCCCACCCCGGGGGGGAGCAACTATGGCTACACCTTC.

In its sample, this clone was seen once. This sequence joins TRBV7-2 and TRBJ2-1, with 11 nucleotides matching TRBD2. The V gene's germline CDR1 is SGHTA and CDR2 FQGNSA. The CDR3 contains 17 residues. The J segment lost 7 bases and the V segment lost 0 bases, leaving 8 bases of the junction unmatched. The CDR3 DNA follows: TGTGCCAGCAGCTTAGCTGTAGCGGGAGGGCCTAGTAATGAGCAGTTCTTC. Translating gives CASSLAVAGGPSNEQFF.

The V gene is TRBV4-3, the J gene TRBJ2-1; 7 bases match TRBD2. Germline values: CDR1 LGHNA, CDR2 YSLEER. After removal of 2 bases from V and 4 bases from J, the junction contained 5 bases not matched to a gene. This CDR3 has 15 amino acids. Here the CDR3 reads CASSQTLAEYNEQFF. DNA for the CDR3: TGCGCCAGCAGCCAAACGCTAGCGGAATACAATGAGCAGTTCTTC.

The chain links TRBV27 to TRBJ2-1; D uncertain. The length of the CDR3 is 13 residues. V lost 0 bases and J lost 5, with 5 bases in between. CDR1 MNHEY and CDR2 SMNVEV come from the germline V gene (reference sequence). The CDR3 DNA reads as TGTGCCAGCAGTTTATCACAAAACAATGAGCAGTTCTTC. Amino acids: CASSLSQNNEQFF.

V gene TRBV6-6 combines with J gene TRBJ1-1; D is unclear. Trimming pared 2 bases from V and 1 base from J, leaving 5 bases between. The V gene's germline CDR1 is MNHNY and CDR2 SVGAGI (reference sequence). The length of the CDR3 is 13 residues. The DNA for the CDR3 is TGTGCCAGCAGTTACAGCTCGAACACTGAAGCTTTCTTT. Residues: CASSYSSNTEAFF.

The CDR3 nucleotides read TGCGCCAGCAGCCAAGATGGGGGACTAGCGGGAGTCGACGAGCAGTACTTC. It codes for CASSQDGGLAGVDEQYF. The rearrangement uses TRBV4-1 and TRBJ2-5; 14 nucleotides align to TRBD2. The DNA end is more similar to TRBJ2-7, so the J call may be wrong. The CDR3 length is 17 residues. Germline V gene lookup returns CDR1 MGHRA and CDR2 YSYEKL.

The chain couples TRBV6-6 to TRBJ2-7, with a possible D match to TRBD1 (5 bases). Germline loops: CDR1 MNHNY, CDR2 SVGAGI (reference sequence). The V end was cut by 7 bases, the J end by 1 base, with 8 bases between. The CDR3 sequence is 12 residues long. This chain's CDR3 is CASTGSSYEQYF. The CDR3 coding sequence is TGTGCCAGCACAGGGTCATCCTACGAGCAGTACTTC.

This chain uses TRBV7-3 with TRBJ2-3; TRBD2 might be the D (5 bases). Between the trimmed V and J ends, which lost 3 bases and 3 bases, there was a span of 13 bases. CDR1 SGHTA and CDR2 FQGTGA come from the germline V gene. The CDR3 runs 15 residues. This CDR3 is CASSLGGSGTDTQYF. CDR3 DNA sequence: TGTGCCAGCAGCTTGGGCGGGTCTGGTACAGATACGCAGTATTTT.